A selection of T cell receptor beta chains follows, all from one sample in a study of identical twins. A single record per CDR3 protein comes from TCRdb applying MiXCR to the 5' RACE reads. Here the sample spans around 230,000 distinct CDR3 sequences, approximately 5.9% being singletons. The data were also submitted as part of a second study, on T cells expressing NK-cell markers.

Sequenced material: CD8+ T cells sorted from blood. Receptor source: a young woman in good health. CDR3s include the opening cysteine and the closing phenylalanine or tryptophan. D genes are given only for firm matches. Part of the rows lack a size; the others show once, few, many or a class for expanded clones.

V gene: TRBV20-1
CDR3 length: 14
D gene: NA
J gene: TRBJ2-1
clone size: many
CDR3 protein: CSANPRGPYNEQFF
CDR3 DNA: TGCAGTGCTAACCCCCGTGGCCCCTACAATGAGCAGTTCTTC

V gene: TRBV6-5
CDR3 length: 12
D gene: NA
J gene: TRBJ2-2
clone size: NA
CDR3 protein: CASRFTGGELFF
CDR3 DNA: TGTGCCAGCAGGTTCACGGGCGGGGAGCTGTTTTTT

V gene: TRBV20-1
CDR3 length: 13
D gene: NA
J gene: TRBJ2-1
clone size: many
CDR3 protein: CSAMRVLYNEQFF
CDR3 DNA: TGCAGTGCTATGAGGGTACTTTACAATGAGCAGTTCTTC

V gene: TRBV11-2
CDR3 length: 16
D gene: NA
J gene: TRBJ2-7
clone size: NA
CDR3 protein: CASSPRAGAPLYEQYF
CDR3 DNA: TGTGCCAGCAGTCCCCGGGCAGGCGCTCCCCTCTACGAGCAGTACTTC

V gene: TRBV20-1
CDR3 length: 13
D gene: NA
J gene: TRBJ2-1
clone size: few
CDR3 protein: CSARAEPSSEQFF
CDR3 DNA: TGCAGTGCTAGAGCTGAGCCCTCTAGTGAGCAGTTCTTC

V gene: TRBV4-3
CDR3 length: 14
D gene: NA
J gene: TRBJ2-7
clone size: few
CDR3 protein: CASSQRPDAHEQYF
CDR3 DNA: TGCGCCAGCAGCCAACGACCCGACGCCCACGAGCAGTACTTC

V gene: TRBV13
CDR3 length: 15
D gene: TRBD1
J gene: TRBJ1-1
clone size: few
CDR3 protein: CASSYAGTGRHEAFF
CDR3 DNA: TGTGCCAGCAGCTATGCCGGGACAGGAAGACATGAAGCTTTCTTT

V gene: TRBV19
CDR3 length: 20
D gene: TRBD2
J gene: TRBJ2-2
clone size: NA
CDR3 protein: CASSIPKGLAGGRPTGELFF
CDR3 DNA: TGTGCCAGTAGTATACCTAAGGGACTAGCGGGGGGCCGACCCACCGGGGAGCTGTTTTTT

V gene: TRBV5-1
CDR3 length: 11
D gene: NA
J gene: TRBJ2-1
clone size: many
CDR3 protein: CASTQNNEQFF
CDR3 DNA: TGCGCCAGCACCCAAAACAATGAGCAGTTCTTC

V gene: TRBV6-2/TRBV6-3
CDR3 length: 13
D gene: NA
J gene: TRBJ2-1
clone size: few
CDR3 protein: CASTGTPLGEQFF
CDR3 DNA: TGTGCCAGCACCGGGACTCCCCTTGGTGAGCAGTTCTTC

V gene: TRBV7-9
CDR3 length: 14
D gene: TRBD1
J gene: TRBJ2-2
clone size: few
CDR3 protein: CASRPDRGLGELFF
CDR3 DNA: TGTGCCAGCAGACCAGACAGGGGGCTCGGGGAGCTGTTTTTT

V gene: TRBV4-1
CDR3 length: 16
D gene: NA
J gene: TRBJ1-2
clone size: many
CDR3 protein: CASSQDHGLNNYGYTF
CDR3 DNA: TGCGCCAGCAGCCAAGATCACGGACTGAATAACTATGGCTACACCTTC

V gene: TRBV10-3
CDR3 length: 12
D gene: NA
J gene: TRBJ2-7
clone size: few
CDR3 protein: CAISEESHEQYF
CDR3 DNA: TGTGCCATCAGTGAAGAAAGTCACGAGCAGTACTTC

V gene: TRBV20-1
CDR3 length: 14
D gene: NA
J gene: TRBJ2-1
clone size: few
CDR3 protein: CSARSRDSDNEQFF
CDR3 DNA: TGCAGTGCTAGATCCCGGGACTCGGACAATGAGCAGTTCTTC

V gene: TRBV3-1
CDR3 length: 16
D gene: NA
J gene: TRBJ2-1
clone size: NA
CDR3 protein: CASSQAGNRSYNEQFF
CDR3 DNA: TGTGCCAGCAGCCAAGCAGGGAACAGGTCCTACAATGAGCAGTTCTTC

V gene: TRBV12-3/TRBV12-4
CDR3 length: 11
D gene: NA
J gene: TRBJ2-1
clone size: many
CDR3 protein: CASSLLSEQFF
CDR3 DNA: TGTGCCAGCAGTTTGCTCTCTGAGCAGTTCTTC

V gene: TRBV7-9
CDR3 length: 13
D gene: NA
J gene: TRBJ1-1
clone size: many
CDR3 protein: CASSLPGVGLAFF
CDR3 DNA: TGTGCCAGCAGCTTACCAGGCGTCGGACTCGCTTTCTTT

V gene: TRBV6-4
CDR3 length: 14
D gene: NA
J gene: TRBJ1-1
clone size: NA
CDR3 protein: CASSKAGMNTEAFF
CDR3 DNA: TGTGCCAGCAGTAAGGCAGGGATGAACACTGAAGCTTTCTTT

V gene: TRBV12-3/TRBV12-4
CDR3 length: 12
D gene: NA
J gene: TRBJ1-3
clone size: NA
CDR3 protein: CASYRSGNTIYF
CDR3 DNA: TGTGCCAGCTATCGCTCTGGAAACACCATATATTTT

V gene: TRBV5-6
CDR3 length: 14
D gene: NA
J gene: TRBJ2-7
clone size: NA
CDR3 protein: CASSPGTSTYEQYF
CDR3 DNA: TGTGCCAGCAGCCCCGGGACAAGCACCTACGAGCAGTACTTC

V gene: TRBV7-9
CDR3 length: 15
D gene: NA
J gene: TRBJ1-1
clone size: few
CDR3 protein: CASSSDLSRDTEAFF
CDR3 DNA: TGTGCCAGCAGCTCAGATTTATCACGAGACACTGAAGCTTTCTTT

V gene: TRBV27
CDR3 length: 12
D gene: NA
J gene: TRBJ2-3
clone size: NA
CDR3 protein: CASSTLGSTQYF
CDR3 DNA: TGTGCCAGCAGTACCCTAGGCAGTACGCAGTATTTT

V gene: TRBV7-9
CDR3 length: 14
D gene: NA
J gene: TRBJ2-5
clone size: few
CDR3 protein: CASSLGGRLETQYF
CDR3 DNA: TGTGCCAGCAGCTTAGGGGGCCGGCTGGAGACCCAGTACTTC

V gene: TRBV11-2
CDR3 length: 14
D gene: NA
J gene: TRBJ2-7
clone size: few
CDR3 protein: CASSLSDGPYEQYF
CDR3 DNA: TGTGCCAGCAGCTTAAGCGACGGGCCCTACGAGCAGTACTTC

V gene: TRBV9
CDR3 length: 15
D gene: TRBD1
J gene: TRBJ2-3
clone size: NA
CDR3 protein: CASSGPPGQANTQYF
CDR3 DNA: TGTGCCAGCAGCGGACCGCCGGGACAGGCCAATACGCAGTATTTT

V gene: TRBV6-2/TRBV6-3
CDR3 length: 16
D gene: NA
J gene: TRBJ2-5
clone size: few
CDR3 protein: CASSHGTSTLGETQYF
CDR3 DNA: TGTGCCAGCAGCCACGGGACATCTACCTTAGGAGAGACCCAGTACTTC

V gene: TRBV7-2
CDR3 length: 12
D gene: NA
J gene: TRBJ2-3
clone size: few
CDR3 protein: CASSSPPGTQYF
CDR3 DNA: TGTGCCAGCAGCTCACCTCCGGGTACGCAGTATTTT

V gene: TRBV2
CDR3 length: 15
D gene: TRBD2
J gene: TRBJ2-3
clone size: many
CDR3 protein: CASSEGLAGTDTQYF
CDR3 DNA: TGTGCCAGCAGTGAGGGACTAGCGGGCACAGATACGCAGTATTTT

V gene: TRBV10-2
CDR3 length: 15
D gene: NA
J gene: TRBJ2-7
clone size: many
CDR3 protein: CASSAARGISYEQYF
CDR3 DNA: TGCGCCAGCAGTGCGGCACGGGGGATCTCCTACGAGCAGTACTTC

V gene: TRBV10-2
CDR3 length: 15
D gene: NA
J gene: TRBJ1-5
clone size: many
CDR3 protein: CASSESVSWGQPQHF
CDR3 DNA: TGCGCCAGCAGTGAGTCGGTCAGCTGGGGTCAGCCCCAGCATTTT

V gene: TRBV6-1
CDR3 length: 14
D gene: NA
J gene: TRBJ2-5
clone size: few
CDR3 protein: CASSTSYLQETQYF
CDR3 DNA: TGTGCCAGCAGTACCTCTTATCTACAAGAGACCCAGTACTTC

V gene: TRBV6-6
CDR3 length: 13
D gene: NA
J gene: TRBJ1-1
clone size: few
CDR3 protein: CASTTNPSTEAFF
CDR3 DNA: TGTGCCAGCACTACAAATCCGTCCACTGAAGCTTTCTTT

V gene: TRBV18
CDR3 length: 21
D gene: TRBD1
J gene: TRBJ2-6
clone size: NA
CDR3 protein: CASSPKGTGGTGQSGANVLTF
CDR3 DNA: TGTGCCAGCTCACCGAAGGGAACCGGTGGGACAGGGCAATCTGGGGCCAACGTCCTGACTTTC

V gene: TRBV6-5
CDR3 length: 16
D gene: TRBD1
J gene: TRBJ2-2
clone size: few
CDR3 protein: CASSSWQGASTGELFF
CDR3 DNA: TGTGCCAGCAGTTCATGGCAGGGGGCGTCCACCGGGGAGCTGTTTTTT

V gene: TRBV29-1
CDR3 length: 10
D gene: NA
J gene: TRBJ2-1
clone size: many
CDR3 protein: CSVEWAEQFF
CDR3 DNA: TGCAGCGTTGAATGGGCGGAGCAGTTCTTC

V gene: TRBV9
CDR3 length: 16
D gene: TRBD2
J gene: TRBJ2-3
clone size: NA
CDR3 protein: CASSPRPRGGTDTQYF
CDR3 DNA: TGTGCCAGCAGCCCCCGCCCTCGGGGGGGCACAGATACGCAGTATTTT

V gene: TRBV7-9
CDR3 length: 14
D gene: TRBD2
J gene: TRBJ2-2
clone size: few
CDR3 protein: CASSSPAREVKLFF
CDR3 DNA: TGTGCCAGCAGCTCCCCTGCACGGGAGGTCAAGCTGTTTTTT

V gene: TRBV2
CDR3 length: 11
D gene: NA
J gene: TRBJ1-1
clone size: many
CDR3 protein: CASSEFPGTFF
CDR3 DNA: TGTGCCAGCAGTGAGTTCCCGGGAACTTTCTTT

V gene: TRBV27
CDR3 length: 14
D gene: NA
J gene: TRBJ2-1
clone size: many
CDR3 protein: CASSSGTGNNEQFF
CDR3 DNA: TGTGCCAGCAGTTCCGGGACTGGGAACAATGAGCAGTTCTTC

V gene: TRBV11-2
CDR3 length: 17
D gene: TRBD2
J gene: TRBJ2-1
clone size: many
CDR3 protein: CASSHGLAGALYNEQFF
CDR3 DNA: TGTGCCAGCAGCCATGGACTAGCGGGAGCCTTGTACAATGAGCAGTTCTTC

V gene: TRBV20-1
CDR3 length: 13
D gene: NA
J gene: TRBJ2-7
clone size: many
CDR3 protein: CSARAAGFYEQYF
CDR3 DNA: TGCAGTGCTAGGGCGGCGGGGTTCTACGAGCAGTACTTC

V gene: TRBV7-9
CDR3 length: 14
D gene: NA
J gene: TRBJ2-7
clone size: NA
CDR3 protein: CASSSGTETYEQYF
CDR3 DNA: TGTGCCAGCAGTTCCGGGACGGAAACCTACGAGCAGTACTTC

V gene: TRBV4-3
CDR3 length: 16
D gene: NA
J gene: TRBJ2-5
clone size: NA
CDR3 protein: CASSHLWTGGWETQYF
CDR3 DNA: TGCGCCAGCAGCCATCTCTGGACTGGTGGCTGGGAGACCCAGTACTTC

V gene: TRBV24-1
CDR3 length: 14
D gene: TRBD2
J gene: TRBJ2-5
clone size: many
CDR3 protein: CATSDRSGSETQYF
CDR3 DNA: TGTGCCACCAGTGACCGTAGCGGGAGCGAGACCCAGTACTTC

V gene: TRBV5-6
CDR3 length: 15
D gene: NA
J gene: TRBJ2-1
clone size: many
CDR3 protein: CASSWWGSGHNEQFF
CDR3 DNA: TGTGCCAGCAGCTGGTGGGGGAGCGGCCACAATGAGCAGTTCTTC

V gene: TRBV9
CDR3 length: 13
D gene: NA
J gene: TRBJ2-3
clone size: NA
CDR3 protein: CASTEPAGDTQYF
CDR3 DNA: TGTGCCAGCACCGAACCCGCAGGAGATACGCAGTATTTT

V gene: TRBV7-2
CDR3 length: 13
D gene: NA
J gene: TRBJ1-5
clone size: many
CDR3 protein: CASSPRTIQPQHF
CDR3 DNA: TGTGCCAGCAGCCCACGGACGATTCAGCCCCAGCATTTT

V gene: TRBV12-3/TRBV12-4
CDR3 length: 13
D gene: NA
J gene: TRBJ1-2
clone size: many
CDR3 protein: CASSQGYDYGYTF
CDR3 DNA: TGTGCCAGCAGTCAGGGTTACGACTATGGCTACACCTTC